A selection of T cell receptor beta chains follows, all from one sample in a study of CD8+ T cells in alopecia areata. TCRdb's table, derived via immunoSEQ multiplex PCR, lists solely in-frame clones and lacks some. Among fewer than 110,000 clones listed, less than 90% were seen once. Source: CD8+ T cells sorted from blood, taken at week 24, from a patient treated with tofacitinib. The receptors were sampled from a human donor with alopecia areata. Both conserved end residues are part of each CDR3. Each record gives: J gene, CDR3 length, V gene, CDR3 protein.

j_gene: TRBJ1-5
len: 15
v_gene: TRBV15
CDR3aa: CATSIGRYSNQPQHF

j_gene: TRBJ1-1
len: 13
v_gene: TRBV18
CDR3aa: CASSPAPGAEAFF

j_gene: TRBJ2-7
len: 14
v_gene: TRBV9
CDR3aa: CASGSGQRYYEQYF

j_gene: TRBJ2-7
len: 15
v_gene: TRBV15
CDR3aa: CATSRDSRESYEQYF

j_gene: TRBJ2-1
len: 14
v_gene: TRBV14
CDR3aa: CASSPLKTVNEQFF

j_gene: TRBJ2-1
len: 11
v_gene: TRBV10-3
CDR3aa: CAIGGGVEQFF

j_gene: TRBJ1-5
len: 15
v_gene: TRBV5-1
CDR3aa: CASSLGWDRNQPQHF

j_gene: TRBJ1-2
len: 14
v_gene: TRBV18
CDR3aa: CASSPGPDLYGYTF

j_gene: TRBJ2-7
len: 13
v_gene: TRBV4-1
CDR3aa: CASSGVYSYEQYF

j_gene: TRBJ1-6
len: 16
v_gene: TRBV2
CDR3aa: CASSSTLSSYNSPLHF

j_gene: TRBJ2-7
len: 14
v_gene: TRBV19
CDR3aa: CASTPDGNLRVQYF

j_gene: TRBJ2-7
len: 15
v_gene: TRBV4-3
CDR3aa: CASSPAPGGALEQYF

j_gene: TRBJ2-1
len: 13
v_gene: TRBV7-7
CDR3aa: CASSLRRYNEQFF

j_gene: TRBJ2-7
len: 15
v_gene: TRBV27
CDR3aa: CASSLGDSRAYEQYF

j_gene: TRBJ1-2
len: 18
v_gene: TRBV30
CDR3aa: CAWRETPPNRGTNYGYTF

j_gene: TRBJ2-2
len: 16
v_gene: TRBV27
CDR3aa: CASSLTTPIVPSELFF

j_gene: TRBJ2-7
len: 14
v_gene: TRBV19
CDR3aa: CASSISAGGYEQYF

j_gene: TRBJ1-1
len: 13
v_gene: TRBV7-9
CDR3aa: CASSSAGTGEAFF

j_gene: TRBJ2-1
len: 14
v_gene: TRBV6-1
CDR3aa: CASSENRGYNEQFF

j_gene: TRBJ2-7
len: 14
v_gene: TRBV29-1
CDR3aa: CSVEGAATQYEQYF

j_gene: TRBJ2-7
len: 15
v_gene: TRBV19
CDR3aa: CASSIFQGAIYEQYF

j_gene: TRBJ2-2
len: 15
v_gene: TRBV2
CDR3aa: CASLTPQGGTGELFF

j_gene: TRBJ2-3
len: 14
v_gene: TRBV9
CDR3aa: CASTDRDVTDTQYF

j_gene: TRBJ1-3
len: 16
v_gene: TRBV7-8
CDR3aa: CASSPPQGTSGNTIYF

j_gene: TRBJ1-6
len: 16
v_gene: TRBV23-1
CDR3aa: CASSQSDRGTNSPLHF

j_gene: TRBJ2-2
len: 16
v_gene: TRBV18
CDR3aa: CASSFIVPGNTGELFF

j_gene: TRBJ2-3
len: 18
v_gene: TRBV14
CDR3aa: CASSQGAAGAVYTDTQYF

j_gene: TRBJ2-5
len: 14
v_gene: TRBV7-3
CDR3aa: CASSLAPGSETQYF

j_gene: TRBJ2-7
len: 14
v_gene: TRBV30
CDR3aa: CAWSELEGFYEQYF

j_gene: TRBJ2-2
len: 15
v_gene: TRBV5-6
CDR3aa: CASMPGQGTAGELFF

j_gene: TRBJ2-3
len: 16
v_gene: TRBV7-2
CDR3aa: CASSHYRDRGTDTQYF

j_gene: TRBJ2-6
len: 15
v_gene: TRBV27
CDR3aa: CASSPSSPGANVLTF

j_gene: TRBJ2-5
len: 16
v_gene: TRBV13
CDR3aa: CASSTGLAGPGETQYF

j_gene: TRBJ2-3
len: 12
v_gene: TRBV12-5
CDR3aa: CASGPQGRMGYF

j_gene: TRBJ2-4
len: 17
v_gene: TRBV7-8
CDR3aa: CASSLALAGGPWGIQYF

j_gene: TRBJ2-5
len: 16
v_gene: TRBV4-3
CDR3aa: CASSQPGGAYQETQYF

j_gene: TRBJ2-1
len: 14
v_gene: TRBV27
CDR3aa: CASSLSPSYNEQFF

j_gene: TRBJ2-1
len: 15
v_gene: TRBV7-9
CDR3aa: CASSLETGTMRVQFF

j_gene: TRBJ1-2
len: 16
v_gene: TRBV14
CDR3aa: CASSQEPQGDIYGYTF

j_gene: TRBJ2-7
len: 14
v_gene: TRBV7-9
CDR3aa: CASSPRDKVYEQYF

j_gene: TRBJ1-1
len: 14
v_gene: TRBV29-1
CDR3aa: CSAFTGTANTEAFF

j_gene: TRBJ1-6
len: 17
v_gene: TRBV11-2
CDR3aa: CASSLAGPSIFNSPLHF

j_gene: TRBJ2-5
len: 16
v_gene: TRBV4-1
CDR3aa: CASSHIAGTGDVTQYF

j_gene: TRBJ1-1
len: 13
v_gene: TRBV19
CDR3aa: CASSVLVNTEAFF

j_gene: TRBJ2-2
len: 16
v_gene: TRBV14
CDR3aa: CASSQGVQDYTGELFF

j_gene: TRBJ2-6
len: 17
v_gene: TRBV29-1
CDR3aa: CSVEDRTEISGANVLTF

j_gene: TRBJ2-2
len: 16
v_gene: TRBV5-1
CDR3aa: CASSFSGLDYTGELFF

j_gene: TRBJ1-5
len: 16
v_gene: TRBV6-1
CDR3aa: CASSEREDSWNQPQHF

j_gene: TRBJ1-2
len: 14
v_gene: TRBV29-1
CDR3aa: CSDNFSDGRYGYTF

j_gene: TRBJ2-7
len: 15
v_gene: TRBV5-5
CDR3aa: CASSLAGQGANEQYF